Sequencing of this T cell receptor beta chain was carried out in a study of CD8 T cells in ankylosing spondylitis. Per germline, CDR1 PRHDT and CDR2 FYEKMQ (reference sequence). CDR3 size: 16 residues. V trimming: 4 bases; J trimming: 3 bases; junction bases outside the gene matches: 8. This clonotype was detected a few times. The antigen is undetermined. As the method for making TCR beta libraries, quantitative 5'-RACE with molecular barcodes was used. One entry per CDR3 protein results from TCRdb running MiXCR on the 5' RACE reads. The table has some 220,000 distinct CDR3 sequences, approximately 8.4% seen once. Study-wide points: Disease-linked clones displayed a CD8+ phenotype and appeared relatively rarely in peripheral blood. Apparently characteristic of ankylosing spondylitis blood was a TCR beta motif (about 8 highly homologous variants).

This sequence was found in a female donor with ankylosing spondylitis or in good health (not recorded which). Sequenced: blood, either unsorted or a sorted T cell fraction (not recorded which). The V call is TRBV13, the J call TRBJ2-1; 8 nucleotides agree with TRBD2. The CDR3 protein is CASSSREGGDYNEQFF. CDR3 DNA sequence: TGTGCCAGCAGCTCCCGGGAGGGGGGGGACTACAATGAGCAGTTCTTC.